The source of this T cell receptor beta chain is a study of shared clonotypes between healthy human individuals. The germline V gene has CDR1 SGHTA and CDR2 FQGNSA. J was trimmed by 5 bases and V by 2 bases; bases with no gene match: 3. The length of the CDR3 is 15 residues. Regarding the study as a whole: Richness estimates generally favored naive over memory subsets.

The data were produced by immunoSEQ multiplex PCR, yet TCRdb's version contains in-frame clones alone and is incomplete. The sample records approximately 2,000,000 clones, 85% to 95% being singletons. As for this clone: As yet, its antigen is unknown.

All donors were Caucasian adults living in Nashville, Tennessee. Investigators divided CD4+ cells into CD45RA+ naive and CD45RA-negative memory subsets. J is TRBJ1-6 and V is TRBV7-2; the match to TRBD1 covers 7 bases. The clonotype comes from a man between 18 and 35 years old in good health. Some clones in this sample may be carry-over from other donors' samples. What was sequenced was naive CD4+ T cells from PBMCs. Sample subset: CD45RA+ positively selected. The CDR3, as DNA: TGTGCCAGCAGCTTATTCCAGGGGGATAATTCACCCCTCCACTTT. Protein sequence: CASSLFQGDNSPLHF.